The 20 T cell receptor beta chains given below trace back to one sample, sequenced in a study of blood T cell repertoires in COVID-19. Profiling relied on immunoSEQ multiplex PCR, and the TCRdb table lists in-frame clones only, not all of them. The repertoire has roughly 120,000 clones, roughly 70% of them found once; the top ten carry under 0.95%. Sample: peripheral blood. Source of these receptors: a human donor with acute or convalescent COVID-19. The donor label of this sample is uncertain.

This clone was picked up a small number of times. The chain couples TRBV5-1 to TRBJ2-5; 13 bases agree with TRBD2. This CDR3 comprises 16 residues. Germline CDR1 and CDR2: SGHRS and YFSETQ. V lost 2 bases and J lost 5; bases outside the gene matches: 6. DNA for the CDR3: TGCGCCAGCAGCTTTGAGACTAGCGGGGGGTGGGAGACCCAGTACTTC. Its translation is CASSFETSGGWETQYF.

Only a few counts were recorded for this clone. The chain employs TRBV29-1 and TRBJ2-3; D unclear. The CDR3 covers 17 residues. Germline V lookup: CDR1 SQVTM, CDR2 ANQGSEA. V was cut by 0 bases and J by 0 bases, with 16 bases left in between. Here the CDR3 reads CSVEEVPTETSTDTQYF. The CDR3 DNA follows: TGCAGCGTTGAAGAGGTCCCTACTGAAACTAGCACAGATACGCAGTATTTT.

The chain recombines TRBV6-5 with TRBJ2-3, with D possibly being TRBD2 (5 bases). Trimming removed 6 bases at V and 4 bases at J, with 11 bases between. The CDR3 is 13 amino acids. The germline V gene has CDR1 MNHEY and CDR2 SVGAGI. The CDR3 region is CASRPGSPDTQYF. The CDR3 nucleotides are TGTGCCAGCAGGCCGGGATCCCCAGATACGCAGTATTTT.

This chain uses TRBV11-2 with TRBJ2-7; 9 nucleotides agree with TRBD1. The ends lost 2 bases at V and 2 bases at J; junction bases unmatched: 1. The CDR3 runs 14 residues. The germline V gene encodes CDR1 SGHAT and CDR2 FQNNGV. CDR3 in DNA: TGTGCCAGCAGCTTAAGGGACAGGGCCTACGAGCAGTACTTC. Residues: CASSLRDRAYEQYF.

The rearrangement uses TRBV30 and TRBJ2-1, with a weak D call TRBD1 (5 bases). Germline CDR1 and CDR2: GTSNPN and SVGIG (reference sequence). Trimming left V 0 bases short and J 9 bases short, with 15 bases between. This CDR3 is 14 amino acids long. The CDR3 loop is CAWSVQGRAREQFF. The CDR3 nucleotides are TGTGCCTGGAGTGTACAAGGCAGGGCCCGTGAGCAGTTCTTC.

V usage is TRBV7-2 and J usage is TRBJ2-3; D remains unclear. This CDR3 has 15 amino acids. Trimming took off 1 base at V and 0 bases at J, with 8 bases between the two ends. The germline V gene has CDR1 SGHTA and CDR2 FQGNSA. This CDR3 reads CASSLVAPSTDTQYF. CDR3 DNA: TGTGCCAGCAGCTTAGTAGCACCTAGCACAGATACGCAGTATTTT.

CDR3 sequence (DNA): TGTGCCAGTAGTGCAAGTGGGACAGGGGAGAATCAGCCCCAGCATTTT. Protein product: CASSASGTGENQPQHF. This chain links TRBV19 with TRBJ1-5; TRBD1 matches at 10 bases. The CDR3 sequence is 16 residues long. Germline lookup yields CDR1 LNHDA and CDR2 SQIVND (reference sequence). The V and J ends lost 5 bases and 4 bases, in that order; junction bases with no gene match: 8.

This clone was picked up one time. J is TRBJ1-3 and V is TRBV7-8, with TRBD1 matching 11 bases. With V trimmed by 2 bases and J by 1 base, 4 bases remained unmatched. Per germline, CDR1 SGHVS and CDR2 FQNEAQ. The CDR3 runs 17 residues. The CDR3 region is CASSLSDRGLSGNTIYF. DNA for the CDR3: TGTGCCAGCAGCTTATCGGACAGGGGGCTTTCTGGAAACACCATATATTTT.

This clone was counted at least ten times. This chain links TRBV4-1 with TRBJ1-1, with 9 nucleotides matching TRBD1. The germline gives CDR1 MGHRA, CDR2 YSYEKL. The length of the CDR3 is 15 residues. J was trimmed by 4 bases and V by 3 bases; bases with no gene match: 6. The CDR3 bases are TGCGCCAGCAGCCATGTAGGGGGACAGGGCACTGAAGCTTTCTTT. Amino acid sequence: CASSHVGGQGTEAFF.

This clone was recorded a few times. The chain couples TRBV19 to TRBJ1-6, with TRBD1 matching 9 bases. The CDR3 is 17 residues long. CDR1 is LNHDA, CDR2 SQIVND, per germline (reference sequence). V dropped 5 bases and J dropped 5; count of bases not matched to a gene: 10. The CDR3 region has the DNA TGTGCCAGTAGTGTCCGCCCGGACAGGGGTAATAATTCACCCCTCCACTTT. Translating gives CASSVRPDRGNNSPLHF.

V usage is TRBV4-1 and J usage is TRBJ1-3; D is uncertain. The germline V and J ends were trimmed by 1 base and 2 bases, with 15 bases remaining between them. This CDR3 contains 17 residues. Germline CDR1 is MGHRA and CDR2 is YSYEKL. In DNA, the CDR3 is TGCGCCAGCAGCCAAGTCGGGATTCAGACGACTGGAAACACCATATATTTT. Amino acid sequence: CASSQVGIQTTGNTIYF.

This clone showed up just once. V is TRBV10-2 and J is TRBJ2-3, with 10 bases lining up with TRBD2. This CDR3 region has 15 residues. Germline V gene lookup returns CDR1 WSHSY and CDR2 SAAADI. V shed 6 bases and J 2 bases; nucleotides not matched to a gene: 5. The CDR3 nucleotides read TGCGCCAGCAGCTTAGCGGGGGGCTACACAGATACGCAGTATTTT. Amino acid sequence: CASSLAGGYTDTQYF.

The V and J genes are TRBV4-1 and TRBJ2-3, with D possibly TRBD1 on 6 matching bases. Between the trimmed V and J ends, which lost 3 bases and 2 bases, there was a span of 12 bases. The CDR3 extends over 15 amino acids. The germline gives CDR1 MGHRA, CDR2 YSYEKL. CDR3 in amino acids: CASSQDGQYTDTQYF. CDR3 DNA sequence: TGCGCCAGCAGCCAGGATGGACAGTACACAGATACGCAGTATTTT.

The J gene is TRBJ1-5, the V gene TRBV3-1 (or the pseudogene TRBV3-2); perhaps TRBD1 as D (5 bases). The CDR3 consists of 14 residues. V was cut by 1 base and J by 7 bases, with 11 bases left in between. Germline assignment: CDR1 LGHDT and CDR2 YNNKEL (reference sequence). The CDR3 nucleotides are TGTGCCAGCAGCCAAGTTGGGGGGAGGCAGCCCCAGCATTTT. It yields the protein CASSQVGGRQPQHF.

The chain is built from TRBV15 and TRBJ2-1; D might be TRBD2 (7 bases). Germline V gene sequence: CDR1 LNHNV, CDR2 YYDKDF (reference sequence). The CDR3 totals 14 residues. The V and J ends lost 3 bases and 7 bases respectively, with 13 bases between them. The CDR3 here is CATSRGGLGNEQFF. For the CDR3, the DNA is TGTGCCACCAGCAGGGGGGGGCTAGGGAATGAGCAGTTCTTC. Looking up the rest from reference TRBV15 and TRBJ2-1 gives the full variable domain: DAMVIQNPRYQVTQFGKPVTLSCSQTLNHNVMYWYQQKSSQAPKLLFHYYDKDFNNEADTPDNFQSRRPNTSFCFLDIRSPGLGDTAMYLCATSRGGLGNEQFFGPGTRLTVL.

As to this clone: The same CDR3 also results from other DNA sequences found in this sample. The J gene is TRBJ1-1, the V gene TRBV4-2; possible D gene TRBD1, 5 bases. Trimming left V 1 base short and J 1 base short, with 10 bases between. The germline CDR1 and CDR2 sequences are LGHNA and YNFKEQ. This CDR3 has 15 amino acids. CDR3 bases: TGTGCCAGCAGCCAAGGTAGGGGCGGGAACACTGAAGCTTTCTTT. It specifies CASSQGRGGNTEAFF.

The chain has TRBV7-9 and TRBJ2-2; 10 bases line up with TRBD1. V gave up 4 bases and J gave up 4 bases; unmatched junction bases: 9. Germline-derived CDR1 and CDR2 are SEHNR and FQNEAQ (reference sequence). This CDR3 contains 17 residues. The CDR3 is CASSSPPGTGVTGELFF. The CDR3 DNA is TGTGCCAGCAGCTCCCCCCCCGGGACAGGGGTCACCGGGGAGCTGTTTTTT.

The V gene is TRBV7-9, the J gene TRBJ1-3; D is undetermined. The germline CDR1 and CDR2 sequences are SEHNR and FQNEAQ (reference sequence). V shed 1 base and J shed 1 base, with 8 bases lying between them. The length of the CDR3 is 15 residues. The chain's CDR3 is CASSLERRSGNTIYF. In nucleotides, the CDR3 is TGTGCCAGCAGCTTAGAGCGTCGGTCTGGAAACACCATATATTTT. The full variable domain, with the rest looked up from reference TRBV7-9 and TRBJ1-3, is DTGVSQNPRHKITKRGQNVTFRCDPISEHNRLYWYRQTLGQGPEFLTYFQNEAQLEKSRLLSDRFSAERPKGSFSTLEIQRTEQGDSAMYLCASSLERRSGNTIYFGEGSWLTVV.

The chain is built from TRBV7-2 and TRBJ2-3; D might be TRBD2 (6 bases). CDR1 is SGHTA, CDR2 FQGNSA, per germline. Between the trimmed V and J ends, which lost 4 bases and 4 bases, there was a span of 15 bases. The CDR3 extends over 15 amino acids. The CDR3 DNA reads TGTGCCAGCAGCTCTCCGCCCGGGGGAGCAGATACGCAGTATTTT. Translated: CASSSPPGGADTQYF.

CDR3 in amino acids: CASSGFQGQNYNEQFF. CDR3 DNA: TGTGCCAGCAGTGGATTTCAAGGACAGAATTACAATGAGCAGTTCTTC. This chain joins TRBV25-1 and TRBJ2-1; maybe TRBD1 (6 bases). The CDR3 covers 16 residues. Trimming shortened V by 4 bases and J by 4 bases, and 17 bases separated the two germline ends. Germline V gives CDR1 MGHDK, CDR2 SYGVNS.